The 18 T cell receptor beta chains given below trace back to one sample, sequenced in a study of blood T cells in healthy people across ages. For the second PCR, which ran for roughly 7 to 11 cycles, a sample-barcoded 5' primer and a J-beta primer mix were used. One entry per CDR3 protein results from TCRdb running MiXCR on the 5' RACE reads. Of around 900,000 distinct CDR3 sequences listed, 29% are singletons. The material sequenced was blood. All receptors come from a woman of 80 years or more in good health.

The chain has TRBV6-5 and TRBJ1-5; D ambiguous. The V and J ends lost 0 bases and 4 bases respectively, with 10 bases between them. Looked up from germline, CDR1 is MNHEY and CDR2 is SVGAGI. The CDR3 runs 15 residues. The CDR3 nucleotides are TGTGCCAGCAGTTACTCGAACCGGGAGAATCAGCCCCAGCATTTT. Translating gives CASSYSNRENQPQHF.

The chain carries TRBV4-1 and TRBJ2-7; D uncertain. Germline CDR1 and CDR2: MGHRA and YSYEKL. V gave up 1 base and J gave up 3 bases, with 13 bases separating them. CDR3 length equals 15 residues. CDR3 sequence (DNA): TGCGCCAGCAGCCAAGGAAAAGGTTGGGGCTACGAGCAGTACTTC. Its protein is CASSQGKGWGYEQYF.

The chain employs TRBV2 and TRBJ1-5, with no clear D. Deletions cut 1 base from V and 6 bases from J, with 10 bases between. The germline V gene has CDR1 SNHLY and CDR2 FYNNEI. CDR3 size: 14 residues. CDR3 sequence (DNA): TGTGCCAGCAGTGAAGGGACGGGGTTTCAGCCCCAGCATTTT. This gives the protein CASSEGTGFQPQHF.

Ten or more counts support this clonotype. The chain couples TRBV27 to TRBJ1-1; 9 nucleotides align to TRBD1. Germline CDR1 and CDR2: MNHEY and SMNVEV (reference sequence). The CDR3 has 14 residues. The V segment lost 3 bases and the J segment 6 bases; nucleotides outside the gene matches: 5. CDR3 residues: CASSFLGQGPEAFF. CDR3 sequence (DNA): TGTGCCAGCAGTTTCCTGGGACAGGGCCCTGAAGCTTTCTTT.

This clonotype was counted many times. The V gene is TRBV20-1, the J gene TRBJ2-5; 15 nucleotides match TRBD2. The V and J ends lost 0 bases and 4 bases, in that order; junction bases with no gene match: 6. CDR3 length: 17 residues. Germline V lookup: CDR1 DFQATT, CDR2 SNEGSKA (reference sequence). The CDR3 DNA reads as TGCAGTGCTAGAGAAGGAGGGACTAGCGGGGGGCGAGAGACCCAGTACTTC. It yields the protein CSAREGGTSGGRETQYF.

This clonotype has just a few counts. In DNA form, the CDR3 reads TGTGCCAGCAGCCCCCTTTCCGGGGGGGCGAACACCGGGGAGCTGTTTTTT. Protein: CASSPLSGGANTGELFF. This chain links TRBV14 with TRBJ2-2, with 8 nucleotides matching TRBD2. Unmatched junction bases numbered 7, after V lost 4 bases and J lost 0 bases. CDR3 length: 17 amino acids. Per the germline V gene, CDR1 is SGHDN and CDR2 is FVKESK.

This clonotype occurred a few times. The chain recombines TRBV3-1 with TRBJ1-5; D gene unclear. Germline CDR1 LGHDT, CDR2 YNNKEL (reference sequence). The CDR3 is made up of 13 amino acids. The ends were cut back, 4 bases at V and 2 bases at J, with 6 bases in the middle. CDR3 region: CASSPMGNQPQHF. As DNA, the CDR3 is TGTGCCAGCAGCCCTATGGGCAATCAGCCCCAGCATTTT.

The rearrangement joins TRBV2 to TRBJ2-1, with 7 bases matching TRBD2. The CDR3 contains 14 residues. Germline trimming cut 6 bases from V and 6 bases from J; bases unmatched to any gene: 8. The germline V gene has CDR1 SNHLY and CDR2 FYNNEI. CDR3 in DNA: TGTGCCAGCAGAAGGGACCCGGGGGGCAATGAGCAGTTCTTC. This codes for CASRRDPGGNEQFF.

Turning to this clonotype: This could be a read error, since a much larger clone is one nucleotide away. The V and J genes are TRBV6-2 or TRBV6-3 and TRBJ2-4, with D hard to call. The V and J ends lost 5 bases and 0 bases respectively, with 14 bases between them. This CDR3 region has 16 residues. Germline loops: CDR1 MNHEY, CDR2 SVGEGT. The CDR3 coding sequence is TGTGCCAGCAGTCTGCCTGATCAGCTAGCCAAAAACATTCAGTACTTC. Translation gives CASSLPDQLAKNIQYF.

The V call is TRBV6-6, the J call TRBJ1-2; tentative D call: TRBD1 (5 bases). The CDR3 is made up of 17 amino acids. Germline V gives CDR1 MNHNY, CDR2 SVGAGI (reference sequence). V was pared by 2 bases and J by 5 bases, with 21 bases between. This CDR3 reads CASSYQRAVDSRYGYTF. The CDR3 DNA reads TGTGCCAGCAGTTACCAGCGTGCTGTTGACAGTCGGTATGGCTACACCTTC.

This clonotype was seen only a few times. This may be a read error: a much more frequent sequence differs by one nucleotide. This chain connects TRBV29-1 to TRBJ2-5; 10 bases are shared with TRBD2. Germline loops: CDR1 SQVTM, CDR2 ANQGSEA. The CDR3 runs to 12 residues. V shed 4 bases, J shed 11 bases, and the junction held 7 bases outside the gene matches. The CDR3 DNA reads TGCAGCGTTGGGAGCGGGGGGGCCAAGCAGTACTTC. It specifies CSVGSGGAKQYF.

The CDR3 region has the DNA TGTGCCAGCAGTGAAAGAGGTTTGTCGTTAGCGGGGAGGGAAGGAGATACGCAGTATTTT. Protein product: CASSERGLSLAGREGDTQYF. The rearrangement joins TRBV6-1 to TRBJ2-3; 8 bases are shared with TRBD2. V lost 2 bases and J lost 5; bases outside the gene matches: 21. This CDR3 has 20 amino acids. CDR1 and CDR2 from the germline V gene are MNHNS and SASEGT.

This clonotype turned up a few times. This may come from a read error, since a much larger clone is one base off. The chain carries TRBV4-3 and TRBJ2-7, with 9 bases that match TRBD2. Germline V gene lookup returns CDR1 LGHNA and CDR2 YSLEER. J was trimmed by 7 bases and V by 4 bases; bases with no gene match: 8. There are 14 residues in the CDR3. This CDR3 is CASSRGGGVDEQYF. The CDR3 bases are TGCGCCAGCAGCCGAGGCGGGGGGGTTGATGAGCAGTACTTC.

This clonotype was seen many times. V and J are TRBV6-5 and TRBJ2-5; 11 bases map to TRBD1. J lost 1 base, V lost 0 bases, and 7 bases had no gene match. This CDR3 has 18 amino acids. Germline CDR1 is MNHEY and CDR2 is SVGAGI. The CDR3 region is CASSYSIGGTGGQETQYF. CDR3 nucleotides: TGTGCCAGCAGTTACTCGATAGGCGGGACAGGGGGCCAAGAGACCCAGTACTTC.

This clonotype appeared a few times. The rearrangement links TRBV29-1 to TRBJ2-3; D is uncertain. Trimming pared 3 bases from V and 15 bases from J, leaving 16 bases between. The CDR3 is made up of 11 amino acids. Germline V gene sequence: CDR1 SQVTM, CDR2 ANQGSEA. This CDR3 is CSVDSGDTRYF. CDR3 coding DNA: TGCAGCGTTGACTCCGGAGATACGCGCTATTTT.

This clonotype was counted ten times or more. In nucleotides, the CDR3 is TGTGCCAGCAGTTTAAGGGGGAATCAAGAGACCCAGTACTTC. It is translated as CASSLRGNQETQYF. This rearrangement joins TRBV7-2 to TRBJ2-5, with a possible D match to TRBD1 (6 bases). The ends were cut back, 6 bases at V and 2 bases at J, with 13 bases in the middle. Looked up from germline, CDR1 is SGHTA and CDR2 is FQGNSA. The CDR3 is made up of 14 amino acids. The variable domain in full, completed from reference TRBV7-2 and TRBJ2-5, reads GAGVSQSPSNKVTEKGKDVELRCDPISGHTALYWYRQSLGQGLEFLIYFQGNSAPDKSGLPSDRFSAERTGGSVSTLTIQRTQQEDSAVYLCASSLRGNQETQYFGPGTRLLVL.

The table lists this clonotype with many counts. This chain uses TRBV20-1 with TRBJ2-1, with D possibly matching TRBD2 (7 bases). The CDR3 has 16 amino acids. V lost 1 base, J lost 9 bases, and 22 bases lay in between. The germline V gene has CDR1 DFQATT and CDR2 SNEGSKA (reference sequence). Here the CDR3 DNA reads TGCAGTGCTAGAGGGGCCACCAGACGGGGGGCTAGTGAGCAGTTCTTC. Its translation: CSARGATRRGASEQFF.

This clonotype was seen more than once but under ten times. Since a much larger clone is just one base distant, this may be a read error. The V gene is TRBV4-2, the J gene TRBJ2-5; 8 bases match TRBD2. Germline V gives CDR1 LGHNA, CDR2 YNFKEQ. This CDR3 is built from 15 residues. CDR3 protein: CASSRSGAYQETRYF. The CDR3, as DNA: TGTGCCAGCAGCCGTAGCGGGGCCTACCAAGAGACCCGGTACTTC.